Below are 14 T cell receptor beta chains sequenced from a single sample in a study of molecular identifiers for immune sequencing clone quantification. MiXCR, applied by TCRdb to the PCR reads, yields one record per CDR3 protein. Of 300,000 to 400,000 distinct CDR3 sequences detected, about 22% appear once; the ten largest clones hold about 0.73%. Sequencing was carried out using naive CD8+ T cells from blood, with Jurkat cell RNA spiked in. As to subset: FACS-sorted CD8+CD4-CCR7+CD45RA+ naive T cells. These receptors were collected from a human donor in good health. Some libraries in this study had Jurkat cell RNA spiked in.

This clonotype was found a few times. The chain is built from TRBV5-6 and TRBJ2-2; no clear D gene. V lost 1 base and J 1 base, leaving 5 bases between the germline ends. This CDR3 contains 14 residues. Germline CDR1 is SGHDT and CDR2 is YYEEEE. The CDR3 protein is CASSLTENTGELFF. The CDR3 DNA reads as TGTGCCAGCAGCTTGACAGAGAACACCGGGGAGCTGTTTTTT.

The chain uses TRBV20-1 and TRBJ2-3; 8 bases are a match to TRBD2. The germline V gene encodes CDR1 DFQATT and CDR2 SNEGSKA (reference sequence). Trimming at V came to 0 bases and at J to 5 bases, leaving 7 bases not matched to a gene. The CDR3 contains 15 residues. CDR3 nucleotides: TGCAGTGCTAGAGAAGGTCGGGGGGGCCAAGATACGCAGTATTTT. It is translated as CSAREGRGGQDTQYF.

In this sample, this clonotype turned up a few times. The chain employs TRBV19 and TRBJ2-5, with D perhaps TRBD1 (6 bases). CDR3 length: 15 residues. Trimming removed 4 bases from V and 4 bases from J, with 16 bases in between. Germline V gives CDR1 LNHDA, CDR2 SQIVND (reference sequence). This CDR3 reads CASSTGQSSRETQYF. The CDR3 DNA sequence: TGTGCCAGTAGTACGGGACAATCCAGTCGAGAGACCCAGTACTTC.

This clonotype has more than one count but fewer than ten. A much larger clone is a single base away; this may be a read error. This sequence joins TRBV5-5 and TRBJ1-1; D not resolved. CDR1 and CDR2 (germline): SGHKS, YYEKEE (reference sequence). This CDR3 is 13 amino acids long. In DNA form, the CDR3 reads TGTGCCAGCAGCCAGGACCTACACACTGGAGCTTTCTTT. Protein product: CASSQDLHTGAFF.

This clonotype was seen many times. The rearrangement links TRBV30 to TRBJ2-2, with unresolved D. Germline V gene data show CDR1 as GTSNPN and CDR2 as SVGIG (reference sequence). The CDR3 is 11 amino acids. Trimming pared 4 bases from V and 5 bases from J, leaving 5 bases between. CDR3 bases: TGTGCCTGGACTGAGACCGGGGAGCTGTTTTTT. Amino acid sequence: CAWTETGELFF.

The chain couples TRBV20-1 to TRBJ2-7; 9 nucleotides agree with TRBD2. The CDR3 length is 16 residues. V was clipped by 5 bases and J by 9 bases; unmatched bases: 20. The V gene's germline CDR1 is DFQATT and CDR2 SNEGSKA (reference sequence). CDR3 protein: CSAPGSSGDSYERQYF. DNA of the CDR3: TGCAGTGCTCCTGGTTCTAGCGGGGATTCCTACGAGCGGCAGTACTTC.

The V and J genes are TRBV6-2 or TRBV6-3 and TRBJ1-2, with D uncertain. The CDR3 extends over 13 amino acids. The V end lost 6 bases, the J end lost 6 bases, and 14 bases lay between the germline ends. CDR1 is MNHEY, CDR2 SVGEGT, per germline. CDR3 residues: CASSYTSTNGYTF. CDR3 sequence (DNA): TGTGCCAGCAGCTACACGAGTACCAATGGCTACACCTTC.

CDR3 DNA: TGTGCCAGCAGTGTTGCGGAATCCCACATTCAGTACTTC. The encoded protein is CASSVAESHIQYF. The chain recombines TRBV2 with TRBJ2-4, with D unclear. Germline lookup yields CDR1 SNHLY and CDR2 FYNNEI. Trimming cost V 4 bases and J 8 bases, with 12 bases left between them. The CDR3 is 13 residues long.

Notes on this clonotype: This may be a read error: a much more frequent sequence differs by one nucleotide. The CDR3 loop reads CASSYRDSTDTQCF. In DNA, the CDR3 is TGTGCCAGCAGTTATCGGGACAGCACAGATACGCAGTGTTTT. V and J are TRBV6-5 and TRBJ2-3, with 7 bases that match TRBD1. The CDR3 contains 14 residues. Germline CDR1 is MNHEY and CDR2 is SVGAGI.

This clonotype was observed at least ten times. The chain employs TRBV29-1 and TRBJ1-2; the D is unclear. Looked up from germline, CDR1 is SQVTM and CDR2 is ANQGSEA. V shed 5 bases and J shed 3 bases, with 7 bases lying between them. The CDR3 has 11 amino acids. The CDR3 region has the DNA TGCAGCGTTACCCAGGACTATGGCTACACCTTC. Protein product: CSVTQDYGYTF.

V is TRBV7-9 and J is TRBJ2-2, with D hard to call. Germline V lookup: CDR1 SEHNR, CDR2 FQNEAQ (reference sequence). V lost 3 bases to trimming and J lost 6 bases, with 11 bases between them. The CDR3 loop spans 14 amino acids. The CDR3 bases are TGTGCCAGCAGCTTCCCCAATCTCTCCGGGGAGCTGTTTTTT. It specifies CASSFPNLSGELFF.

Regarding this clonotype: A read error may produce the germline difference seen at one junction end. The chain combines TRBV20-1 with TRBJ1-3; no firm D call. Germline V gene data show CDR1 as DFQATT and CDR2 as SNEGSKA (reference sequence). This CDR3 is built from 15 residues. The CDR3 sequence is CSASCPGISGSTIYF. DNA for the CDR3: TGCAGTGCTAGCTGTCCGGGGATCTCTGGAAGCACCATATATTTT.

Of note for this clonotype: At one end the junction does not follow the germline gene, possibly because of a read error. J is TRBJ2-7 and V is TRBV20-1; D gene ambiguous. The CDR3 runs 13 residues. CDR1 is DFQATT, CDR2 SNEGSKA, per germline (reference sequence). This CDR3 is CSASGSTLSAQSF. The CDR3 coding sequence is TGCAGTGCTAGCGGCAGTACGCTCTCCGCGCAGTCCTTC.

The table lists this clonotype with a few counts. CDR3 residues: CASSLEVRVSYEQYF. The DNA of the CDR3 is TGTGCCAGCAGCTTGGAGGTCAGGGTCTCCTACGAGCAGTACTTC. The chain couples TRBV5-5 to TRBJ2-7; TRBD1 might be the D (5 bases). This CDR3 spans 15 amino acids. V lost 0 bases and J lost 0, with 10 bases in between. CDR1 SGHKS and CDR2 YYEKEE come from the germline V gene (reference sequence). The variable domain in full, completed from reference TRBV5-5 and TRBJ2-7, reads DAGVTQSPTHLIKTRGQQVTLRCSPISGHKSVSWYQQVLGQGPQFIFQYYEKEERGRGNFPDRFSARQFPNYSSELNVNALLLGDSALYLCASSLEVRVSYEQYFGPGTRLTVT.